This paragraph reports one T cell receptor beta chain. Its antigen remains unknown. The data were taken from a study of shared clonotypes between healthy human individuals. Study in general: With ages of 18 to 49, the donors were a couple of women and three men. General study results and limits: Only blood was sampled; tissue repertoires likely differ.

Unsorted PBMC DNA was sequenced on ten immunoSEQ deep assay plates. Sequencing used immunoSEQ multiplex PCR; TCRdb keeps in-frame clones, though not all of them. The profile shows fewer than 600,000 clones, more than 65% of them singletons. Healthy and HIV-negative, the adult donors had no recent acute infections or vaccinations. The V gene end was trimmed by 5 bases and the J gene end by 10 bases; junction bases not matched to a gene: 10. The CDR3 is 14 residues long. Germline values: CDR1 SNHLY, CDR2 FYNNEI. Sequencing input: PBMCs. This clonotype was obtained from a woman aged 40 to 55 in good health. Some clones in this sample may be carry-over from other donors' samples. The V call is TRBV2, the J call TRBJ1-4; 7 nucleotides line up with TRBD1. As DNA, the CDR3 is TGTGCCAGCAGTTTGACAGGGCGAGAAGGAAAACTGTTTTTT. Translated, it gives CASSLTGREGKLFF. Full variable domain (remainder filled in from reference TRBV2 and TRBJ1-4): EPEVTQTPSHQVTQMGQEVILRCVPISNHLYFYWYRQILGQKVEFLVSFYNNEISEKSEIFDDQFSVERPDGSNFTLKIRSTKLEDSAMYFCASSLTGREGKLFFGSGTQLSVL.